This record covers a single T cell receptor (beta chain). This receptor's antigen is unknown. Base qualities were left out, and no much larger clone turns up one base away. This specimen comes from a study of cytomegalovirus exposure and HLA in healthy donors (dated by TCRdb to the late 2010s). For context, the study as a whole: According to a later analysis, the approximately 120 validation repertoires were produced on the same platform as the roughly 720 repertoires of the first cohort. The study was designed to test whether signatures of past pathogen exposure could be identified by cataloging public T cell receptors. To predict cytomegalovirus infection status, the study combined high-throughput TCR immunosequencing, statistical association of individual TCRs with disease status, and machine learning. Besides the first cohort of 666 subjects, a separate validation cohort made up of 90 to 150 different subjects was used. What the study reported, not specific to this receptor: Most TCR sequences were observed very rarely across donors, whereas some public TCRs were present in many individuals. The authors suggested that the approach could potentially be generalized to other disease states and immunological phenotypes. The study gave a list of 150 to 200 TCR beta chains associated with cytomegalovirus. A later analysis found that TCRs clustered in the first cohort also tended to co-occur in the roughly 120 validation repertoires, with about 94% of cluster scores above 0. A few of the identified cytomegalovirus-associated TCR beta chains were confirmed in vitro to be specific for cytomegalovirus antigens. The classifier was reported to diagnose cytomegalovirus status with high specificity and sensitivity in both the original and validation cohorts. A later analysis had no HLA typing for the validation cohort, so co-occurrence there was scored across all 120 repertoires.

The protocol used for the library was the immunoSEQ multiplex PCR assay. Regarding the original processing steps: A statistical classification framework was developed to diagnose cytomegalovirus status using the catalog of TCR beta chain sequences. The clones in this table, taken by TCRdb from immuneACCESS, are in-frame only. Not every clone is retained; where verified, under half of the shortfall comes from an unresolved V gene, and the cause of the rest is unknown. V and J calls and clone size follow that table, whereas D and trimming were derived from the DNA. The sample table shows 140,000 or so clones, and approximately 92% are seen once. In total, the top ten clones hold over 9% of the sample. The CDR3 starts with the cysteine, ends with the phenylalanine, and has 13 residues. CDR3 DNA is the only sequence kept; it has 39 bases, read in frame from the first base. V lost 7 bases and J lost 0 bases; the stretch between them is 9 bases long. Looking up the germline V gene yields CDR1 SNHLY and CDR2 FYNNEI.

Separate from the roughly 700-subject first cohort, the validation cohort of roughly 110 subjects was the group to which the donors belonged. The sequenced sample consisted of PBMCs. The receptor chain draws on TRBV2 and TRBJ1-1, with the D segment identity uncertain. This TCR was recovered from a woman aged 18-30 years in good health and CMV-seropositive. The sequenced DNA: TGTGCCAGCAATGGCGGCATGAACACTGAAGCTTTCTTT. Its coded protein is CASNGGMNTEAFF.